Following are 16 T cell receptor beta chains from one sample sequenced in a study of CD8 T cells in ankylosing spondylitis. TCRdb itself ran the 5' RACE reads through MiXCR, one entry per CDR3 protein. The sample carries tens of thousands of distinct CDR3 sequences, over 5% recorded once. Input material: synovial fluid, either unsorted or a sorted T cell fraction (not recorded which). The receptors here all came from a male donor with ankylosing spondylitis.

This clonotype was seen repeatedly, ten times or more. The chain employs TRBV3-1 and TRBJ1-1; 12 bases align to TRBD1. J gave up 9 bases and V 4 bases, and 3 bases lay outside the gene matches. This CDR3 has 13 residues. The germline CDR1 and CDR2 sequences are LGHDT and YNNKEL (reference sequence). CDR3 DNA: TGTGCCAGCAGCCGGGACAGGGGGCCTAAAGCTTTCTTT. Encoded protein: CASSRDRGPKAFF. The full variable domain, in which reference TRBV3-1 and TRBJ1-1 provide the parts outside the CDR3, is DTAVSQTPKYLVTQMGNDKSIKCEQNLGHDTMYWYKQDSKKFLKIMFSYNNKELIINETVPNRFSPKSPDKAHLNLHINSLELGDSAVYFCASSRDRGPKAFFGQGTRLTVV.

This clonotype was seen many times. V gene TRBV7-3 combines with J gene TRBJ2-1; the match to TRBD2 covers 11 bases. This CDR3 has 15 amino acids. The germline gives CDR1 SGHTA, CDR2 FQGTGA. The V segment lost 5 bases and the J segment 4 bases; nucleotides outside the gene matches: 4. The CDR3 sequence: CASSQRLAGYNEQFF. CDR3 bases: TGTGCCAGCAGCCAACGACTAGCGGGGTACAATGAGCAGTTCTTC.

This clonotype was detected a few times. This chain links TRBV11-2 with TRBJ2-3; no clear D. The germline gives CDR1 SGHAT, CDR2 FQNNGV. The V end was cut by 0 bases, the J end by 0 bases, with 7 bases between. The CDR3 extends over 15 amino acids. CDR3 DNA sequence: TGTGCCAGCAGCTTAGACGGAACTAGCACAGATACGCAGTATTTT. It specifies CASSLDGTSTDTQYF.

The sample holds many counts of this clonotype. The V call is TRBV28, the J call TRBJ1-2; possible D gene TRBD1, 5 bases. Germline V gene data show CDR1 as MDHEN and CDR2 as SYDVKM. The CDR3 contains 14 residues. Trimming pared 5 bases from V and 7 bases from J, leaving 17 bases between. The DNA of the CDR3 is TGTGCCAGCAGTCCACCGGGGGAGGCTCTTGGCTACACCTTC. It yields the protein CASSPPGEALGYTF.

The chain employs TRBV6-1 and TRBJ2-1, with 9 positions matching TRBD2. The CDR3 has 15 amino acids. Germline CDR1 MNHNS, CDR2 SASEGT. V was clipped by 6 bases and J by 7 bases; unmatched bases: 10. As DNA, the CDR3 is TGTGCCAGCAGGTTCAGCGGGAGGCAGGGGAATGAGCAGTTCTTC. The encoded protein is CASRFSGRQGNEQFF.

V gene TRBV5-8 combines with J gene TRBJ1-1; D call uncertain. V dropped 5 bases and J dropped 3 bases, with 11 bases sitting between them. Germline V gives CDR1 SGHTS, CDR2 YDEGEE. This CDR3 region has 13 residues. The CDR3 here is CASRDRGHTEAFF. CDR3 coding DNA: TGTGCCAGCAGGGACCGGGGTCACACTGAAGCTTTCTTT.

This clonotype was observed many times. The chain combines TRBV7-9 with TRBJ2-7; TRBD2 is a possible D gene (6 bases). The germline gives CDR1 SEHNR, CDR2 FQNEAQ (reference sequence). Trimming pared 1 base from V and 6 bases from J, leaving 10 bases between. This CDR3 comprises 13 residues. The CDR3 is CASSLGAAGEQYF. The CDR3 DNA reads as TGTGCCAGCAGCTTAGGGGCAGCGGGCGAGCAGTACTTC.

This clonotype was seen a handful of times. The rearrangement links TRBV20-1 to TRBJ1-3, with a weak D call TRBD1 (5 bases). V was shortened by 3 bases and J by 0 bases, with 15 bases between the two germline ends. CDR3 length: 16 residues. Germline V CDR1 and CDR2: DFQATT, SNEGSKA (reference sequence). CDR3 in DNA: TGCAGTGCTAGTACCATCCCGGGGCCCTCTGGAAACACCATATATTTT. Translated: CSASTIPGPSGNTIYF.

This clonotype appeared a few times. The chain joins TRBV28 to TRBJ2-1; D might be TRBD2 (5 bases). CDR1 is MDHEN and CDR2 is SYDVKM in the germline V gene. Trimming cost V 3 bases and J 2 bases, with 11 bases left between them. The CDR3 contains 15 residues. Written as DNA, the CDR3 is TGTGCCAGCAGTTTGCCGAGAGGGACCTACAATGAGCAGTTCTTC. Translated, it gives CASSLPRGTYNEQFF.

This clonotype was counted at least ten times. Here the CDR3 DNA reads TGTGCCAGCAGAATAGAAGTGACGTTTTCTGAAGCTTTCTTT. Its protein product is CASRIEVTFSEAFF. The V call is TRBV12-3 or TRBV12-4, the J call TRBJ1-1; D ambiguous. The CDR3 contains 14 residues. V was pared by 6 bases and J by 6 bases, with 17 bases between.

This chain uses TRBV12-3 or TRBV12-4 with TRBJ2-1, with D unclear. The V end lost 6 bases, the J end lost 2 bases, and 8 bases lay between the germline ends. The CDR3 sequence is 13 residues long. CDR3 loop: CASSHGAYNEQFF. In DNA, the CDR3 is TGTGCCAGCAGCCATGGAGCCTACAATGAGCAGTTCTTC.

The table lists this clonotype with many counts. The CDR3 nucleotides read TGTGCCAGCGGCGAGGGGGCTAGCGGGAGGGCCACTGAGCAGTTCTTC. Amino acids: CASGEGASGRATEQFF. The chain is built from TRBV7-9 and TRBJ2-1; 12 bases are a match to TRBD2. The CDR3 loop spans 16 amino acids. J lost 9 bases, V lost 8 bases, and 14 bases had no gene match. Germline V CDR1 and CDR2: SEHNR, FQNEAQ (reference sequence).

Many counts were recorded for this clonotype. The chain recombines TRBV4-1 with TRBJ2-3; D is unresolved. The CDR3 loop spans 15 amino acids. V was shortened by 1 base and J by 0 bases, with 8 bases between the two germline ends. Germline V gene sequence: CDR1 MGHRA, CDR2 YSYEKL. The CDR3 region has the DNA TGCGCCAGCAGCCAAGTACCGTTTAGCACAGATACGCAGTATTTT. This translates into CASSQVPFSTDTQYF.

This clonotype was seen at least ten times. CDR3 amino acids: CASSQFRDSAYEQYF. The CDR3 nucleotides read TGTGCCAGCAGTCAGTTCCGGGACAGTGCCTACGAGCAGTACTTC. The chain employs TRBV6-1 and TRBJ2-7; 7 bases line up with TRBD1. V lost 5 bases, J lost 2 bases, and 9 bases stayed unmatched. Germline CDR1 MNHNS, CDR2 SASEGT. The CDR3 runs 15 residues.

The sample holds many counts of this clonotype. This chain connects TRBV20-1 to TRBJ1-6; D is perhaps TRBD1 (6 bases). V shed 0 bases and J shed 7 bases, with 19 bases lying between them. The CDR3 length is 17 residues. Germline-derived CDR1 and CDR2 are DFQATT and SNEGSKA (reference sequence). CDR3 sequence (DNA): TGCAGTGCTAGAGACCAAAGGGGGGGATTGAGCAATTCACCCCTCCACTTT. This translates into CSARDQRGGLSNSPLHF.

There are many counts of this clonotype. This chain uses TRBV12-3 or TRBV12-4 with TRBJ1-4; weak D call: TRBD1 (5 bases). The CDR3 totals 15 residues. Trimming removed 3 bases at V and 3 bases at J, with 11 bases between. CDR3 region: CASSLAGHPNEKLFF. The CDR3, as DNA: TGTGCCAGCAGTTTGGCGGGGCACCCTAATGAAAAACTGTTTTTT.